A single sample gave rise to the 25 T cell receptor beta chains below, sequenced in a study of kidney transplant recipient with SARS-CoV-2 infection. TCRdb re-called the reads through MiXCR, storing one row per CDR3 protein. This table holds 200,000 to 250,000 distinct CDR3 sequences, roughly 26% found once. Sample: a blood sample, taken at baseline and on day 111 from a kidney transplant recipient. Receptors originate from a male patient in his thirties who had COVID-19 and was a kidney transplant recipient. Some T cells may be supplied by the graft donor.

Ten or more counts support this clonotype. The chain couples TRBV7-2 to TRBJ1-1; D uncertain. There are 14 residues in the CDR3. V was trimmed by 2 bases and J by 5 bases, leaving 12 bases between them. In germline, CDR1 is SGHTA, CDR2 FQGNSA. The CDR3 nucleotides are TGTGCCAGCAGCTTAAATATAATCGAAACTGAAGCTTTCTTT. This gives the protein CASSLNIIETEAFF.

This clonotype was counted a few times. This chain uses TRBV18 with TRBJ1-1; D not certain. Germline CDR1 and CDR2: KGHSH and LQKENI. V dropped 8 bases and J dropped 6 bases, with 10 bases sitting between them. This CDR3 is 11 amino acids long. The DNA of the CDR3 is TGTGCCAGCCCCCATGGTCCTGAAGCTTTCTTT. Translation gives CASPHGPEAFF.

The chain combines TRBV7-9 with TRBJ2-5; 12 nucleotides agree with TRBD2. V was clipped by 5 bases and J by 0 bases; unmatched bases: 7. The CDR3 extends over 17 amino acids. Germline V gene data show CDR1 as SEHNR and CDR2 as FQNEAQ (reference sequence). CDR3 loop: CASSPPTSGSDQETQYF. CDR3 DNA sequence: TGTGCCAGCAGCCCTCCGACTAGCGGGAGCGACCAAGAGACCCAGTACTTC.

This clonotype was counted ten times or more. The chain joins TRBV30 to TRBJ2-2; D gene ambiguous. The germline gives CDR1 GTSNPN, CDR2 SVGIG (reference sequence). The CDR3 has 11 amino acids. Between the trimmed V and J ends, which lost 5 bases and 6 bases, there was a span of 7 bases. CDR3 residues: CAWQYSGELFF. The CDR3 DNA reads as TGTGCCTGGCAATATTCCGGGGAGCTGTTTTTT.

This clonotype was recorded many times. This chain connects TRBV15 to TRBJ1-2, with unresolved D. The germline V gene encodes CDR1 LNHNV and CDR2 YYDKDF (reference sequence). Trimming took 5 bases from V and 4 from J, leaving 23 bases between them. The CDR3 has 17 residues. This CDR3 reads CATSWEKRCGKTYGYTF. The DNA for the CDR3 is TGTGCCACCAGCTGGGAAAAAAGGTGTGGAAAGACCTATGGCTACACCTTC.

For this clonotype: A much larger clone differs by one base, so this may be a read error. CDR3 DNA: TGTGCCCGCAGCTCCCCGGCTAACTATGGCTACACCTTC. Its translation: CARSSPANYGYTF. The chain recombines TRBV5-4 with TRBJ1-2; D unresolved. This CDR3 spans 13 amino acids. Per the germline V gene, CDR1 is SGHNT and CDR2 is YYREEE (reference sequence).

This clonotype appeared many times. The chain joins TRBV9 to TRBJ2-1; D possibly corresponds to TRBD2 (6 bases). Germline CDR1 and CDR2: SGDLS and YYNGEE. The V end was cut by 0 bases, the J end by 6 bases, with 22 bases between. The CDR3 has 18 residues. CDR3 DNA sequence: TGTGCCAGCAGCGTAGCCACCCTAGCGTCAACTACGGTCAATGAGCAGTTCTTC. It specifies CASSVATLASTTVNEQFF.

Many counts were recorded for this clonotype. This chain links TRBV20-1 with TRBJ2-7; 9 bases are shared with TRBD2. CDR1 is DFQATT and CDR2 is SNEGSKA in the germline V gene (reference sequence). The V gene end was trimmed by 0 bases and the J gene end by 4 bases; junction bases not matched to a gene: 4. The CDR3 is 14 residues long. CDR3 loop: CSARDLTSGYEQYF. The CDR3 DNA follows: TGCAGTGCTAGAGATCTGACTAGCGGTTACGAGCAGTACTTC.

This clonotype was picked up many times. V and J are TRBV19 and TRBJ2-7, with 8 nucleotides matching TRBD1. Germline trimming cut 3 bases from V and 0 bases from J; bases unmatched to any gene: 1. The CDR3 runs to 14 residues. Per germline, CDR1 LNHDA and CDR2 SQIVND (reference sequence). The CDR3, as DNA: TGTGCCAGTAGTATGGGACAGGTCTCCTACGAGCAGTACTTC. Translated: CASSMGQVSYEQYF.

At least ten counts were recorded for this clonotype. The V gene is TRBV12-3 or TRBV12-4, the J gene TRBJ2-1; D is unresolved. The CDR3 is 11 residues long. Trimming removed 9 bases at V and 1 base at J, with 4 bases between. In DNA form, the CDR3 reads TGTGCCAGTAATTCCTACAATGAGCAGTTCTTC. Residues: CASNSYNEQFF.

This clonotype has a count of ten or more. The rearrangement uses TRBV29-1 and TRBJ1-4, with D uncertain. The length of the CDR3 is 14 residues. Germline V CDR1 and CDR2: SQVTM, ANQGSEA. V lost 3 bases and J lost 3, with 11 bases in between. CDR3 region: CSVDDGRANEKLFF. The CDR3 DNA sequence: TGCAGCGTTGACGACGGAAGGGCTAATGAAAAACTGTTTTTT.

Many counts were recorded for this clonotype. The gene calls are TRBV2 and TRBJ2-7; TRBD1 aligns across 8 bases. The CDR3 contains 12 residues. CDR1 and CDR2 (germline): SNHLY, FYNNEI. Losses at the gene ends were 6 bases for V and 5 bases for J; bases not matched to a gene: 3. The CDR3 loop reads CASSGQGNEQYF. CDR3 nucleotides: TGTGCCAGCAGCGGACAGGGAAACGAGCAGTACTTC. The whole variable domain, remainder taken from reference TRBV2 and TRBJ2-7, is EPEVTQTPSHQVTQMGQEVILRCVPISNHLYFYWYRQILGQKVEFLVSFYNNEISEKSEIFDDQFSVERPDGSNFTLKIRSTKLEDSAMYFCASSGQGNEQYFGPGTRLTVT.

This clonotype was recorded many times. The chain carries TRBV3-1 and TRBJ1-1; D remains unclear. Looked up from germline, CDR1 is LGHDT and CDR2 is YNNKEL (reference sequence). V was shortened by 5 bases and J by 4 bases, with 23 bases between the two germline ends. This CDR3 is built from 17 residues. This CDR3 reads CASSYLSPISIRTEAFF. CDR3 DNA: TGTGCCAGCAGCTACCTAAGTCCCATTTCAATTCGCACTGAAGCTTTCTTT.

A remark on this clonotype: Given a much more abundant clone one base away, this may be a read error. The genes are TRBV20-1 and TRBJ2-2; 10 positions agree with TRBD1. The CDR3 runs to 14 residues. V dropped 3 bases and J dropped 6; count of bases not matched to a gene: 4. CDR1 and CDR2 (germline): DFQATT, SNEGSKA (reference sequence). CDR3 in DNA: TGCAGTGCTAGCGACAGGGGGCAGGCCGGGGAGCTGTTTTTT. Amino acids: CSASDRGQAGELFF.

Turning to this clonotype: This may come from a read error, since a much larger clone is one base off. V usage is TRBV5-1 and J usage is TRBJ1-6, with D uncertain. Germline CDR1 and CDR2: SGHRS and YFSETQ. There are 15 residues in the CDR3. Trimming stripped 0 bases from V and 11 bases from J, with 15 bases between. CDR3 loop: CASSLEGGGNPPLHF. The CDR3 bases are TGCGCCAGCAGCTTGGAGGGAGGCGGCAATCCACCCCTCCACTTT.

This clonotype has a count of ten or more. The gene calls are TRBV18 and TRBJ1-2, with D tentatively TRBD1 (5 bases). CDR1 is KGHSH and CDR2 is LQKENI in the germline V gene. V lost 2 bases and J 5 bases, leaving 9 bases between the germline ends. The CDR3 extends over 13 amino acids. In DNA form, the CDR3 reads TGTGCCAGCTCACCAAACAGGAATTATGGCTACACCTTC. Amino acid sequence: CASSPNRNYGYTF.

In its sample, this clonotype was seen many times. This chain links TRBV28 with TRBJ1-6; D gene unclear. The CDR3 is 14 residues long. Germline V CDR1 and CDR2: MDHEN, SYDVKM. V was trimmed by 10 bases and J by 0 bases, leaving 10 bases between them. CDR3: CATLGSSYNSPLHF. Here the CDR3 DNA reads TGTGCCACCCTAGGGAGCTCCTATAATTCACCCCTCCACTTT.

This clonotype was detected many times. This rearrangement joins TRBV19 to TRBJ1-5, with 7 bases fitting TRBD1. The germline gives CDR1 LNHDA, CDR2 SQIVND (reference sequence). The CDR3 contains 14 residues. After removal of 7 bases from V and 2 bases from J, the junction contained 5 bases not matched to a gene. The CDR3 bases are TGTGCCAGTAATGAGGGGGCGCGCAATCAGCCCCAGCATTTT. Its protein is CASNEGARNQPQHF.

This clonotype appeared many times. The genes are TRBV7-2 and TRBJ1-4; D is unclear. Trimming left V 2 bases short and J 3 bases short, with 10 bases between. The CDR3 is 15 amino acids. CDR1 and CDR2 (germline): SGHTA, FQGNSA. CDR3 in amino acids: CASSLSSGANEKLFF. The CDR3 DNA is TGTGCCAGCAGCTTAAGCTCCGGGGCTAATGAAAAACTGTTTTTT.

Ten or more counts support this clonotype. This rearrangement joins TRBV12-3 or TRBV12-4 to TRBJ2-5; 7 bases fit TRBD2. This CDR3 contains 13 residues. The junction had 5 bases not matched to a gene; V was cut back by 7 bases and J by 3 bases. DNA of the CDR3: TGTGCCAGCACTACCCTAGCGGAAGAGACCCAGTACTTC. Amino acids: CASTTLAEETQYF.

In this sample, this clonotype turned up a few times. The chain uses TRBV20-1 and TRBJ1-5; no clear D. CDR1 is DFQATT and CDR2 is SNEGSKA in the germline V gene (reference sequence). The CDR3 length is 13 residues. Trimming took off 2 bases at V and 2 bases at J, with 7 bases between the two ends. CDR3 sequence (DNA): TGCAGTGCTAGATCAGAGGGCAATCAGCCCCAGCATTTT. Amino acid sequence: CSARSEGNQPQHF.

A note on this clonotype: Since a much larger clone is just one base distant, this may be a read error. V gene TRBV7-2 combines with J gene TRBJ1-4; D not resolved. Trimming took off 1 base at V and 8 bases at J, with 8 bases between the two ends. CDR3 size: 13 residues. CDR1 and CDR2 from the germline V gene are SGHTA and FQGNSA. CDR3 region: CTSSLEGVEKLFF. For the CDR3, the DNA is TGTACCAGCAGCTTAGAGGGAGTCGAAAAACTGTTTTTT.

This clonotype was recorded once. A read error is possible here, since a much larger clone lies one base away. The gene calls are TRBV3-1 and TRBJ1-1, with no clear D. CDR3 length equals 17 residues. Looked up from germline, CDR1 is LGHDT and CDR2 is YNNKEL (reference sequence). The ends were cut back, 3 bases at V and 4 bases at J, with 21 bases in the middle. CDR3 DNA sequence: TGTGCCAGCAGCCAGTGGAGTCCCACTTCAATTCGCACTGAAGCTTTCTTT. Protein sequence: CASSQWSPTSIRTEAFF.

Turning to this clonotype: Given a much more abundant clone one base away, this may be a read error. This chain uses TRBV5-8 with TRBJ1-2, with D hard to call. From germline, CDR1 is SGHTS and CDR2 YDEGEE. CDR3 size: 16 residues. Trimming stripped 7 bases from V and 4 bases from J, with 23 bases between. This chain's CDR3 is CASCWCHPRETYGYTF. In DNA, the CDR3 is TGTGCCAGCTGTTGGTGTCATCCACGAGAGACCTATGGCTACACCTTC.

On this clonotype itself: Its ends do not fully match the called genes, so a read error is possible. The chain couples TRBV7-6 to TRBJ2-7, with a tentative D call TRBD2 (5 bases). Germline assignment: CDR1 SGHVS and CDR2 FNYEAQ. The CDR3 totals 16 residues. For the CDR3, the DNA is TGTGCCAGCAGCGAAGTCAGCGGAACGGCGGCCTACGGGCAGTACTTC. This translates into CASSEVSGTAAYGQYF.